These T cell receptor beta chains were read from a single sample in a study of blood T cell repertoires in COVID-19. TCRdb's copy holds only in-frame clones and misses some; the assay was immunoSEQ multiplex PCR. The sample yields around 150,000 clones, 80% to 90% seen once. Material: peripheral blood. These TCRs come from a human donor in a cohort sampled during active COVID-19. The conserved cysteine and the conserved F or W are not part of the CDR3 here. Rows may omit the clone size; those that give it use once, few, many or a size class.

TRBV7-9	13	NA	ASSLGTGGEETQY
TRBV4-3	13	NA	ASSQDMDRVYGYT
TRBV10-3	11	many	AISELGTSEQF
TRBV12-3/TRBV12-4	11	NA	ASSLQGNAEAF
TRBV7-9	10	NA	ASSYGQGRYT
TRBV24-1	11	NA	ATSKGRTGELF
TRBV10-1	12	few	ASSESRLAGEQF
TRBV5-1	12	NA	ASSLGASYNEQF
TRBV4-3	16	once	ASSQDPPSRAGGGELF
TRBV29-1	11	NA	SVDSGYTGELF
TRBV19	14	NA	ASTRGAESSGNTIY
TRBV5-6	13	once	ASGSLFGGNTEAF
TRBV2	13	NA	ASSRDRGENSPLH
TRBV5-4	13	few	ASSLVQREVFEQF
TRBV27	16	NA	ASSLYGTSGRSTDTQY
TRBV7-9	15	NA	ASSPPWRVNSGNTIY
TRBV27	13	once	ASSRQAGNTGELF